This T cell receptor (beta chain) derives from a study of T-cell memory formation after mild COVID-19. Across the study: Clusters of TCRs were largely donor specific. Whole-study results and caveats: Shrinking CD4+ clones were chiefly CM and EM; CD8+ ones were chiefly EMRA. Clones that contracted from day 15 to 85 had balanced CD4/CD8; later expanders were CD4+ biased.

UMIs and sample barcodes were carried by the TCR alpha and TCR beta cDNA libraries that 5'RACE produced using constant-segment primers. MiXCR, run by TCRdb on the 5' RACE reads, gives a single entry per CDR3 protein. This sample has 55,000 to 75,000 distinct CDR3 sequences, with about 27% found just once. As concerns this clonotype: The antigen remains unidentified.

The V gene lost 6 bases and the J gene lost 0 bases, with 15 bases spanning the gap. The CDR3 has 16 amino acids. The germline gives CDR1 SGHAT, CDR2 FQNNGV. The sequenced sample consisted of PBMCs or a T cell subset sorted from them (not recorded which). The rearrangement links TRBV11-2 to TRBJ2-1; perhaps TRBD2 as D (6 bases). This receptor was obtained from a man aged 18 to 30 who had mild COVID-19 (a few samples of this study predate the infection). Cell type and time point are not known. The CDR3 region is CASSGVSRGSYNEQFF. CDR3 bases: TGTGCCAGCAGTGGAGTGTCGCGGGGCTCCTACAATGAGCAGTTCTTC.